The rows below give T cell receptor beta chains drawn from one sample of a study of T cell responses to AZD1222 COVID-19 vaccine. Assay used: immunoSEQ multiplex PCR; TCRdb lists only in-frame clones, some missing. Recorded for this sample: around 150,000 clones. Source material: peripheral blood. All receptors come from an adult in good health. CDR3s include the opening cysteine and the closing phenylalanine or tryptophan. D genes are given only for firm matches.

>TRBV11-2|TRBD1|14|TRBJ2-7
TGTGCCAGCAGCACCGACAGGGCCCCCCACGAGCAGTACTTC
CASSTDRAPHEQYF
>TRBV6-5|TRBD1|14|TRBJ1-4
TGTGCCAGCAGGACGGGACAGGCAAACGAAAAACTGTTTTTT
CASRTGQANEKLFF
>TRBV5-1|TRBD1|16|TRBJ1-1
TGCGCCAGCAGCGTAACAGGGGCCCCCATGAACACTGAAGCTTTCTTT
CASSVTGAPMNTEAFF
>TRBV9|-|14|TRBJ2-2
TGTGCCAGCAGCGTAAGGAGAAATACCGGGGAGCTGTTTTTT
CASSVRRNTGELFF
>TRBV3-1/TRBV3-2|-|12|TRBJ1-2
TGTGCCAGCACCCAGGGAAACTATGGCTACACCTTC
CASTQGNYGYTF
>TRBV7-2|TRBD2|19|TRBJ2-1
TGTGCCAGCAGCCCCACCGGGACTAGCGGGGGGGCATCCTACAATGAGCAGTTCTTC
CASSPTGTSGGASYNEQFF
>TRBV11-2|TRBD1|14|TRBJ1-1
TGTGCCAGCAGCCCTCCGGGACAGTACACTGAAGCTTTCTTT
CASSPPGQYTEAFF
>TRBV19|TRBD1|16|TRBJ2-2
TGTGCCAGTAGTAAACCGGGACAGGGTCACACCGGGGAGCTGTTTTTT
CASSKPGQGHTGELFF
>TRBV3-1/TRBV3-2|-|15|TRBJ1-1
TGTGCCAGCAGCCCTCAGGGTCGTTGGGACACTGAAGCTTTCTTT
CASSPQGRWDTEAFF
>TRBV3-1/TRBV3-2|-|17|TRBJ2-3
TGTGCCAGCAGCCCCAGGCCTGGGGGTGCGGGCACAGATACGCAGTATTTT
CASSPRPGGAGTDTQYF
>TRBV5-1|-|14|TRBJ1-2
TGCGCCAGCAGCTTGGAGGTCGGGGTGGAGGGCTACACCTTC
CASSLEVGVEGYTF
>TRBV11-2|-|15|TRBJ1-5
TGTGCCAGCAGCCCGGGGACATATAGCAATCAGCCCCAGCATTTT
CASSPGTYSNQPQHF
>TRBV7-2|TRBD2|16|TRBJ2-1
TGTGCCAGCAGCTTTAGCGGGGGGCCCGAGGGTCATGAGCAGTTCTTC
CASSFSGGPEGHEQFF
>TRBV7-9|TRBD1|17|TRBJ1-1
TGTGCCAGCAGTTTCAATTCAGCGGGACAGGAGAACACTGAAGCTTTCTTT
CASSFNSAGQENTEAFF
>TRBV28|TRBD1|15|TRBJ1-4
TGTGCCAGCAGTATACAGGGGCCGGCTAATGAAAAACTGTTTTTT
CASSIQGPANEKLFF
>TRBV28|-|13|TRBJ1-3
TGTGCCAGCAGAGAGAGTACTGGAAACACCATATATTTT
CASRESTGNTIYF
>TRBV28|TRBD1|16|TRBJ2-4
TGTGCCAGCAGTGAACAGGGGGCCCCGACCAAAAACATTCAGTACTTC
CASSEQGAPTKNIQYF
>TRBV6-5|-|15|TRBJ1-6
TGTGCCAGCAGAGGGGGGCGGAACTATAATTCACCCCTCCACTTT
CASRGGRNYNSPLHF
>TRBV2|-|15|TRBJ2-3
TGTGCCAGCACAATGAGACAGCTCGGCACAGATACGCAGTATTTT
CASTMRQLGTDTQYF
>TRBV19|-|14|TRBJ2-6
TGTGCCAGTAGAAGTTCCTCTGGGGCCAACGTCCTGACTTTC
CASRSSSGANVLTF
>TRBV6-5|-|14|TRBJ1-5
TGTGCCAGCAGCCCAATGGGGGGCAATCAGCCCCAGCATTTT
CASSPMGGNQPQHF
>TRBV19|TRBD1|15|TRBJ2-5
TGTGCCAGTAGTCCATGGGGACAGGGGCAAGAGACCCAGTACTTC
CASSPWGQGQETQYF
>TRBV27|-|16|TRBJ1-6
TGTGCCAGCAGATTAAATTCGGTGATTAATAATTCACCCCTCCACTTT
CASRLNSVINNSPLHF
>TRBV25-1|-|17|TRBJ2-7
TGTGCCAGCAGTGAATCGGGTAGGGGGGCAGGAAGTTACGAGCAGTACTTC
CASSESGRGAGSYEQYF
>TRBV20-1|-|13|TRBJ1-5
TGCAGTGCTAGTATAGGTATAGGGCAGCCCCAGCATTTT
CSASIGIGQPQHF
>TRBV6-6|-|11|TRBJ2-1
TGTGCCAGCAGTTATGTTGATGAGCAGTTCTTC
CASSYVDEQFF
>TRBV20-1|TRBD2|14|TRBJ2-1
TGCAGTGCTAGTAAGACTAGCGGTTACAATGAGCAGTTCTTC
CSASKTSGYNEQFF
>TRBV15|-|16|TRBJ1-5
TGTGCCACCAGCAGACGGGGGCGAGGAGGCAATCAGCCCCAGCATTTT
CATSRRGRGGNQPQHF
>TRBV18|-|12|TRBJ1-1
TGTGCCAGCTCACCACCATCTCAAGAAGCTTTCTTT
CASSPPSQEAFF
>TRBV3-1/TRBV3-2|-|14|TRBJ1-1
TGTGCCAGCAGCCAAGTAGCTGTCCGATCTGAAGCTTTCTTT
CASSQVAVRSEAFF
>TRBV23-1|TRBD1|18|TRBJ2-6
TGCGCCAGCAGTCAGTCTGGACAGGATAACTCTGGGGCCAACGTCCTGACTTTC
CASSQSGQDNSGANVLTF
>TRBV4-3|-|17|TRBJ1-3
TGCGCCAGCAGCAACTACTCTCCGGGGGCTACTGGAAACACCATATATTTT
CASSNYSPGATGNTIYF
>TRBV28|-|15|TRBJ1-6
TGTGCCAGCAGTACCCCGGGGGGAGAGCATTCACCCCTCCACTTT
CASSTPGGEHSPLHF
>TRBV4-1|-|15|TRBJ1-2
TGCGCCAGCAGCCAAGTGCGCGCAGGCAACTATGGCTACACCTTC
CASSQVRAGNYGYTF
>TRBV30|-|14|TRBJ1-5
TGTGCCTGGAGTGCTACCGGGGTCAATCAGCCCCAGCATTTT
CAWSATGVNQPQHF
>TRBV5-1|-|14|TRBJ2-6
TGCGCCAGCAGCTTGGCCGGGGGGGCCAACGTCCTGACTTTC
CASSLAGGANVLTF
>TRBV15|TRBD1|16|TRBJ1-4
TGTGCCACCAGCAGATCCACAGGGGTGTCGAATGAAAAACTGTTTTTT
CATSRSTGVSNEKLFF
>TRBV6-5|-|15|TRBJ1-6
TGTGCCAGCAGAGCCTCGTGGAGTAATAATTCACCCCTCCACTTT
CASRASWSNNSPLHF
>TRBV11-2|-|15|TRBJ1-1
TGTGCCAGCAGCTTAGCCCTGGGGGGCCGCACTGAAGCTTTCTTT
CASSLALGGRTEAFF
>TRBV6-4|-|17|TRBJ1-5
TGTGCCAGCGGAGGGAACTACGGGACATATAGCAATCAGCCCCAGCATTTT
CASGGNYGTYSNQPQHF
>TRBV4-1|-|17|TRBJ2-1
TGCGCCAGCAGCCAAGATCAGGGGCCCCCGCAACAATATGAGCAGTTCTTC
CASSQDQGPPQQYEQFF
>TRBV29-1|-|11|TRBJ2-3
TGCAGCGTTGAAGGCACAGATACGCAGTATTTT
CSVEGTDTQYF
>TRBV3-1/TRBV3-2|-|14|TRBJ2-7
TGTGCCAGCAGCCAAGGTTTGTCCTTCGGGGAGCAGTACTTC
CASSQGLSFGEQYF
>TRBV7-2|TRBD2|14|TRBJ2-3
TGTGCCAGCAGCTTAGGAGCGGGGACAGATACGCAGTATTTT
CASSLGAGTDTQYF
>TRBV19|TRBD1|17|TRBJ1-5
TGTGCCAGTAGTCCGACCTACAGGGGCCTTAGCAATCAGCCCCAGCATTTT
CASSPTYRGLSNQPQHF